The clone carrying this T cell receptor beta chain occurred a few times. These data are taken from a study of OX40 agonist ivuxolimab in advanced cancers. Trimming stripped 3 bases from V and 7 bases from J, with 15 bases between. CDR1 SGHDN and CDR2 FVKESK come from the germline V gene. The CDR3 is made up of 14 amino acids. Only in-frame clones appear in the TCRdb table, and some are missing; sequencing was by immunoSEQ multiplex PCR. The sample carries roughly 66,000 clones, 80% to 85% recorded once. The input for sequencing was CD4+ or CD8+ T cells sorted from blood, taken in a trial of the OX40 agonist ivuxolimab. The chain uses TRBV14 and TRBJ1-1; D unclear. This receptor was taken from an adult with an advanced solid tumor such as melanoma, head and neck, liver or kidney cancer. This CDR3 is CASSQLVAGSEAFF. The CDR3, as DNA: TGTGCCAGCAGCCAGCTAGTAGCTGGCAGTGAAGCTTTCTTT. The variable domain in full, completed from reference TRBV14 and TRBJ1-1, reads EAGVTQFPSHSVIEKGQTVTLRCDPISGHDNLYWYRRVMGKEIKFLLHFVKESKQDESGMPNNRFLAERTGGTYSTLKVQPAELEDSGVYFCASSQLVAGSEAFFGQGTRLTVV.